These 20 T cell receptor beta chains originate from one sample sequenced in a study of cytotoxic CD8 clonotypes in ibrutinib-treated CLL. Assay used: immunoSEQ multiplex PCR; TCRdb lists only in-frame clones, some missing. This sample has roughly 180,000 clones; 84% occur once, and the top ten carry 4.6%. The specimen was PBMCs, collected after 24 months of ibrutinib treatment. The receptors were gathered from a human donor with chronic lymphocytic leukemia.

V gene TRBV11-2 combines with J gene TRBJ2-3, with D hard to call. The CDR3 covers 14 residues. Germline V CDR1 and CDR2: SGHAT, FQNNGV. Trimming removed 1 base at V and 7 bases at J, with 12 bases between. The CDR3 DNA reads as TGTGCCAGCAGCTTAGTTCTTGGAGCGCATACGCAGTATTTT. It specifies CASSLVLGAHTQYF.

The V call is TRBV4-2, the J call TRBJ1-3; D uncertain. The V end lost 5 bases, the J end lost 1 base, and 15 bases lay between the germline ends. Germline V gene data show CDR1 as LGHNA and CDR2 as YNFKEQ. This CDR3 region has 16 residues. This CDR3 is CASSLFSAESGNTIYF. CDR3 nucleotides: TGTGCCAGCAGCTTGTTTTCCGCGGAATCTGGAAACACCATATATTTT.

The chain combines TRBV30 with TRBJ2-3, with 7 bases matching TRBD2. V shed 2 bases, J shed 0 bases, and the junction held 2 bases outside the gene matches. Germline CDR1 and CDR2: GTSNPN and SVGIG (reference sequence). This CDR3 is built from 14 residues. The CDR3 DNA is TGTGCCTGGAGTCCTAGCGGAAGCACAGATACGCAGTATTTT. This gives the protein CAWSPSGSTDTQYF.

This sequence joins TRBV6-6 and TRBJ2-2; 7 nucleotides agree with TRBD1. Trimming removed 6 bases from V and 4 bases from J; junction bases left unmatched: 5. CDR3 size: 14 residues. Germline CDR1 MNHNY, CDR2 SVGAGI (reference sequence). Here the CDR3 reads CASRVGQLTGELFF. Written as DNA, the CDR3 is TGTGCCAGCAGAGTGGGACAGCTCACCGGGGAGCTGTTTTTT.

This clone was seen only once. This chain uses TRBV27 with TRBJ2-5, with D perhaps TRBD1 (6 bases). The DNA end favors TRBJ2-7, so the J call may be wrong. Germline V lookup: CDR1 MNHEY, CDR2 SMNVEV (reference sequence). The CDR3 length is 13 residues. The CDR3 reads CASRVDSGYEQYF. In nucleotides, the CDR3 is TGTGCCAGCAGGGTGGACAGTGGGTACGAGCAGTACTTC.

This chain uses TRBV6-5 with TRBJ2-7; possibly TRBD1 for D (6 bases). CDR1 is MNHEY, CDR2 SVGAGI, per germline. V was trimmed by 0 bases and J by 2 bases, leaving 11 bases between them. CDR3 length: 15 residues. The CDR3 is CASSYSGTSPYEQYF. The CDR3 coding sequence is TGTGCCAGCAGTTACTCGGGGACATCTCCCTACGAGCAGTACTTC.

V gene TRBV4-1 combines with J gene TRBJ1-2; 7 bases are shared with TRBD1. This CDR3 has 17 residues. Germline CDR1 and CDR2: MGHRA and YSYEKL. The trim removed 0 bases at V and 2 bases at J, leaving 9 bases unmatched. The CDR3 DNA follows: TGCGCCAGCAGCCAAGAGGGTCACGCGGGACAGAACTATGGCTACACCTTC. Translation gives CASSQEGHAGQNYGYTF.

A few counts support this clone. The rearrangement links TRBV4-2 to TRBJ2-7; no clear D gene. CDR1 and CDR2 from the germline V gene are LGHNA and YNFKEQ. The V and J ends lost 1 base and 3 bases respectively, with 7 bases between them. The CDR3 totals 13 residues. CDR3 sequence (DNA): TGTGCCAGCAGCCAAGGGGCGCGCTACGAGCAGTACTTC. Translating it yields CASSQGARYEQYF.

V and J are TRBV11-3 and TRBJ2-7; TRBD2 agrees at 7 bases. V was pared by 3 bases and J by 0 bases, with 20 bases of the junction left unmatched. CDR3 size: 20 residues. Germline V gene sequence: CDR1 SGHNT, CDR2 YENEEA. The CDR3 here is CASSLERGYAGRSSSYEQYF. The CDR3 region has the DNA TGTGCCAGCAGCTTGGAGAGGGGCTACGCCGGGAGGTCGAGCTCCTACGAGCAGTACTTC.

This chain uses TRBV7-2 with TRBJ2-3; D remains ambiguous. Germline V lookup: CDR1 SGHTA, CDR2 FQGNSA. V dropped 2 bases and J dropped 3 bases, with 9 bases sitting between them. The CDR3 covers 14 residues. The CDR3 loop reads CASSLRVSTDTQYF. The CDR3 bases are TGTGCCAGCAGCTTACGAGTTTCAACAGATACGCAGTATTTT.

V gene TRBV7-7 combines with J gene TRBJ1-1; D uncertain. Germline CDR1 SSHAT, CDR2 FNYEAQ (reference sequence). This CDR3 comprises 13 residues. V was cut by 4 bases and J by 0 bases, with 6 bases left in between. The DNA of the CDR3 is TGTGCCAGCAGCTCGTCCATGAACACTGAAGCTTTCTTT. Amino acids: CASSSSMNTEAFF.

The V call is TRBV4-3, the J call TRBJ2-7; D is unresolved. The CDR3 contains 14 residues. V was clipped by 0 bases and J by 2 bases, with 8 bases between them. Germline assignment: CDR1 LGHNA and CDR2 YSLEER. The CDR3 loop reads CASSQDYRPYEQYF. The CDR3, as DNA: TGCGCCAGCAGCCAAGATTATCGTCCCTACGAGCAGTACTTC.

This clone was detected many times. The chain couples TRBV6-5 to TRBJ1-1, with D possibly TRBD1 on 6 matching bases. Per the germline V gene, CDR1 is MNHEY and CDR2 is SVGAGI. The CDR3 runs to 14 residues. V was shortened by 3 bases and J by 1 base, with 9 bases between the two germline ends. The CDR3 nucleotides are TGTGCCAGCAGTTATACGGACAGGAACACTGAAGCTTTCTTT. It specifies CASSYTDRNTEAFF.

In DNA, the CDR3 is TGTGCCAGCAGTTACTCTCCTTTAGCGGGAACGGGGGAGCTGTTTTTT. Its translation: CASSYSPLAGTGELFF. J is TRBJ2-2 and V is TRBV6-5, with TRBD2 matching 8 bases. The CDR3 spans 16 residues. After removal of 0 bases from V and 8 bases from J, the junction contained 8 bases not matched to a gene. Germline CDR1 and CDR2: MNHEY and SVGAGI.

The chain combines TRBV5-1 with TRBJ1-2; D not certain. CDR3 length: 16 amino acids. V was pared by 0 bases and J by 6 bases, with 18 bases between. Germline CDR1 SGHRS, CDR2 YFSETQ. CDR3 coding DNA: TGCGCCAGCAGCTTGGGGCTAACTGACACATCGAATGGCTACACCTTC. Protein product: CASSLGLTDTSNGYTF.

The CDR3 region has the DNA TGTGCCAGCAGCTTCCTCGGACAGGACAATGGCTACACCTTC. It specifies CASSFLGQDNGYTF. The chain uses TRBV7-9 and TRBJ1-2; 7 nucleotides match TRBD1. This CDR3 has 14 residues. The trim removed 3 bases at V and 6 bases at J, leaving 7 bases unmatched. The V gene's germline CDR1 is SEHNR and CDR2 FQNEAQ (reference sequence).

V is TRBV5-6 and J is TRBJ1-1; no clear D gene. The V end lost 7 bases, the J end lost 6 bases, and 13 bases lay between the germline ends. The CDR3 loop spans 12 amino acids. Germline values: CDR1 SGHDT, CDR2 YYEEEE. The CDR3 DNA reads TGTGCCAGCCGAGTTAGGTCTGCTGAAGCTTTCTTT. This translates into CASRVRSAEAFF.

The J gene is TRBJ1-2, the V gene TRBV30; tentative D call: TRBD1 (5 bases). The CDR3 is 13 residues long. With 4 bases removed from V and 8 bases from J, the gap between germline ends came to 17 bases. Germline V gene lookup returns CDR1 GTSNPN and CDR2 SVGIG (reference sequence). CDR3 nucleotides: TGTGCCTGGAATCGGGGCCAACCGGGAGGCTACACCTTC. Amino acid sequence: CAWNRGQPGGYTF.

The sample holds a few counts of this clone. The V call is TRBV2, the J call TRBJ1-5; the D is unclear. The CDR3 runs to 14 residues. In germline, CDR1 is SNHLY, CDR2 FYNNEI. V gave up 5 bases and J gave up 5 bases, with 13 bases separating them. The CDR3 reads CASSTMGPDQPQHF. Written as DNA, the CDR3 is TGTGCCAGCAGTACCATGGGTCCCGATCAGCCCCAGCATTTT.

This chain uses TRBV9 with TRBJ1-3, with D tentatively TRBD1 (5 bases). The V end was cut by 2 bases, the J end by 2 bases, with 14 bases between. The CDR3 totals 16 residues. The germline V gene has CDR1 SGDLS and CDR2 YYNGEE. The CDR3 DNA reads TGTGCCAGCAGCGTGGGGGGGACCCTCACTGGAAACACCATATATTTT. Translating gives CASSVGGTLTGNTIYF.